This T cell receptor (beta chain) was found in a study of shared clonotypes between healthy human individuals. The data were produced by immunoSEQ multiplex PCR, yet TCRdb's version contains in-frame clones alone and is incomplete. The sample holds about 2.4 million clones, roughly 93% seen once. This clone was seen just once. This CDR3 has 15 amino acids. CDR1 is MDHEN and CDR2 is SYDVKM in the germline V gene. Germline trimming cut 5 bases from V and 0 bases from J; bases unmatched to any gene: 4. This chain uses TRBV28 with TRBJ2-3; 8 positions match TRBD2. Sequencing used naive CD4+ T cells from PBMCs. Regarding subset: CD45RA+ positively selected. This sequence was found in a young man in good health. Some clones in this sample may be carry-over from other donors' samples. The CDR3 DNA sequence: TGTGCCAGCAGTAGCGGGAGATGGAGCACAGATACGCAGTATTTT. Its translation: CASSSGRWSTDTQYF.